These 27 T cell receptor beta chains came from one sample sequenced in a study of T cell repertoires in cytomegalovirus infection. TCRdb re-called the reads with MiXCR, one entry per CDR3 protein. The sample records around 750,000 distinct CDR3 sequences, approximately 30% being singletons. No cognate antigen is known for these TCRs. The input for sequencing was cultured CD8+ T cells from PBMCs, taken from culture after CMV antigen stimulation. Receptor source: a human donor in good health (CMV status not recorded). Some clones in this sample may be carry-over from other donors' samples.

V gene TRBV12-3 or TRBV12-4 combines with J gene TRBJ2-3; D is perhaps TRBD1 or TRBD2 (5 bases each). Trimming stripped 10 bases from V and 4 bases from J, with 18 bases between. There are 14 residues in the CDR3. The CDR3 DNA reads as TGTGCCAACAGCCCCTGGGGGAGTGCAGATACGCAGTATTTT. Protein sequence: CANSPWGSADTQYF.

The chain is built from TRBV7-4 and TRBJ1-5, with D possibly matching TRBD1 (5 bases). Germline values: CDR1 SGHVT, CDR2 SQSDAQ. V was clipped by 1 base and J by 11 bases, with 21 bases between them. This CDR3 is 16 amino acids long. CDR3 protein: CASSLEQGTLLTSQHF. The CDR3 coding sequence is TGTGCCAGCAGCTTAGAGCAGGGCACCCTTTTGACGTCCCAGCATTTT.

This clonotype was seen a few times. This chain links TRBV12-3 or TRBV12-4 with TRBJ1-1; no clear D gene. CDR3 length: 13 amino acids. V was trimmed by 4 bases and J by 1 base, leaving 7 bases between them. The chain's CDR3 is CASSSASNTEAFF. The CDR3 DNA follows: TGTGCCAGCAGTTCGGCCTCGAACACTGAAGCTTTCTTT.

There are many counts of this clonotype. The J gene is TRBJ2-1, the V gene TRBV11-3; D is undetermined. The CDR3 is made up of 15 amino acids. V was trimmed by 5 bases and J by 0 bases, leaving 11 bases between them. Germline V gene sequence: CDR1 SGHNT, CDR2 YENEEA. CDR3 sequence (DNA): TGTGCCAGCAGCCCTTGGGCGAGCTCCTACAATGAGCAGTTCTTC. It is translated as CASSPWASSYNEQFF. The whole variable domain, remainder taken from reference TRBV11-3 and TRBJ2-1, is EAGVVQSPRYKIIEKKQPVAFWCNPISGHNTLYWYLQNLGQGPELLIRYENEEAVDDSQLPKDRFSAERLKGVDSTLKIQPAELGDSAVYLCASSPWASSYNEQFFGPGTRLTVL.

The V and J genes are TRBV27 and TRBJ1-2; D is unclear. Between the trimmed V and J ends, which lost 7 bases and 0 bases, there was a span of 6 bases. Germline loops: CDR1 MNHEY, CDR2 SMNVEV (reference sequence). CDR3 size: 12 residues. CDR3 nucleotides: TGTGCCAGCATGGGAGCTAACTATGGCTACACCTTC. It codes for CASMGANYGYTF.

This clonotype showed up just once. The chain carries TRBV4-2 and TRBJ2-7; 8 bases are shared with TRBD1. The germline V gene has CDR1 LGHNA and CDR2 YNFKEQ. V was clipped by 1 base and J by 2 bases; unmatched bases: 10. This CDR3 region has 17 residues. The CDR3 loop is CASSQVGAGGATYEQYF. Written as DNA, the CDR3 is TGTGCCAGCAGCCAAGTTGGGGCAGGGGGCGCCACCTACGAGCAGTACTTC.

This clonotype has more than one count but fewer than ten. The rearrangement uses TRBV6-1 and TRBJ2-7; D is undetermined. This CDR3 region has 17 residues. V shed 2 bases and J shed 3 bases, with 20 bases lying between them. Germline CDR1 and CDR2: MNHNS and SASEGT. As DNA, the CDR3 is TGTGCCAGCAGTGAACCCGGGCCCCCTTCCCCCGGCTACGAGCAGTACTTC. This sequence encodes CASSEPGPPSPGYEQYF.

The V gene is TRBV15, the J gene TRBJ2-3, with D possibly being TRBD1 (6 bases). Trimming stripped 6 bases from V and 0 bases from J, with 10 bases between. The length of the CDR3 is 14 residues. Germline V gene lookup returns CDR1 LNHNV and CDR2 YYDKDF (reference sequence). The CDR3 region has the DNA TGTGCCACCAGTCGAAGGGGGAGCACAGATACGCAGTATTTT. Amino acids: CATSRRGSTDTQYF.

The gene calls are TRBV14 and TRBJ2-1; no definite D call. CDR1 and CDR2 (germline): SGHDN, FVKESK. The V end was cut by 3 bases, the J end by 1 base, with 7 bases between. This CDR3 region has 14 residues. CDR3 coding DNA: TGTGCCAGCAGCCATGTGACATCCTACAATGAGCAGTTCTTC. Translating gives CASSHVTSYNEQFF. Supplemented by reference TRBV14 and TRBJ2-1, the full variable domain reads EAGVTQFPSHSVIEKGQTVTLRCDPISGHDNLYWYRRVMGKEIKFLLHFVKESKQDESGMPNNRFLAERTGGTYSTLKVQPAELEDSGVYFCASSHVTSYNEQFFGPGTRLTVL.

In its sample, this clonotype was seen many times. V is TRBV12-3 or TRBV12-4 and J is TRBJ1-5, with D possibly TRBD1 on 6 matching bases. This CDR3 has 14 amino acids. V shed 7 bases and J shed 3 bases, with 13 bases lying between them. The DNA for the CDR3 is TGTGCCAGCACCCCAACAGGGCCCAATCAGCCCCAGCATTTT. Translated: CASTPTGPNQPQHF.

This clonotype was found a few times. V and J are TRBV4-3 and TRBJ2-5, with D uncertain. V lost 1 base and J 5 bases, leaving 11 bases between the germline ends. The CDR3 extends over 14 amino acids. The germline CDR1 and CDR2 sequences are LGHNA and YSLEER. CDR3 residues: CASSQVGTMETQYF. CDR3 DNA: TGCGCCAGCAGCCAAGTAGGAACGATGGAGACCCAGTACTTC.

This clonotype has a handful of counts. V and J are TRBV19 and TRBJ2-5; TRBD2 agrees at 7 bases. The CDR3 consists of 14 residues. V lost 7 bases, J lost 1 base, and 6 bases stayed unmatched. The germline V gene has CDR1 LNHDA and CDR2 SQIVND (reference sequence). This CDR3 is CASTSAGSQETQYF. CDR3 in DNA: TGTGCCAGTACCTCAGCGGGGAGCCAAGAGACCCAGTACTTC.

CDR3 residues: CASSPKGQNYGYTF. CDR3 bases: TGTGCCAGCAGTCCGAAGGGACAGAACTATGGCTACACCTTC. The gene calls are TRBV27 and TRBJ1-2; 7 bases are a match to TRBD1. The germline V gene encodes CDR1 MNHEY and CDR2 SMNVEV (reference sequence). The CDR3 runs to 14 residues. Trimming cost V 5 bases and J 2 bases; bases outside gene matches: 5.

The CDR3 DNA sequence: TGCAGTGCTAGACGGCTAGCGGGGGGCCCCGTTTCGGGTAACATTCAGTACTTC. Protein: CSARRLAGGPVSGNIQYF. V usage is TRBV20-1 and J usage is TRBJ2-4, with 11 positions matching TRBD2. Trimming cost V 2 bases and J 7 bases; bases outside gene matches: 16. The CDR3 consists of 18 residues. Germline lookup yields CDR1 DFQATT and CDR2 SNEGSKA (reference sequence).

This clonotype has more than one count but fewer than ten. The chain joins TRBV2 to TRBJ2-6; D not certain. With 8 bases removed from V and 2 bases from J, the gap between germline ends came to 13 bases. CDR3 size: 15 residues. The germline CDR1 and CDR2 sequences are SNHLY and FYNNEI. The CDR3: CASHLPETGANVLTF. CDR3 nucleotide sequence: TGTGCCAGCCATCTTCCAGAAACTGGGGCCAACGTCCTGACTTTC.

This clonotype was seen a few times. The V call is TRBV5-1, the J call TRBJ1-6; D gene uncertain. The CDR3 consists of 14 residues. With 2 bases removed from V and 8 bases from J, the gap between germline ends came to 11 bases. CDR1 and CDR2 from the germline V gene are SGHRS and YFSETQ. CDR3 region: CASSFGELDSPLHF. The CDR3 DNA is TGCGCCAGCAGCTTCGGAGAGCTCGATTCACCCCTCCACTTT.

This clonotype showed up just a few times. Written as DNA, the CDR3 is TGTGCCAGCAGCGCGGGTCGACAGGGGCCAGGGGGTGATGGCTACACCTTC. Residues: CASSAGRQGPGGDGYTF. The chain links TRBV9 to TRBJ1-2, with 8 bases aligning to TRBD1. The CDR3 covers 17 residues. In germline, CDR1 is SGDLS, CDR2 YYNGEE. V dropped 3 bases and J dropped 6; count of bases not matched to a gene: 16.

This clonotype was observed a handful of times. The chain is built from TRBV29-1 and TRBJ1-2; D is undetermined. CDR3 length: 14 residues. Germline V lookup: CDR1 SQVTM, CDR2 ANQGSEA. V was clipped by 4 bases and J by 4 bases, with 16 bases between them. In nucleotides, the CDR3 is TGCAGCGTTGGAGATCGGCAATCCCTCTATGGCTACACCTTC. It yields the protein CSVGDRQSLYGYTF.

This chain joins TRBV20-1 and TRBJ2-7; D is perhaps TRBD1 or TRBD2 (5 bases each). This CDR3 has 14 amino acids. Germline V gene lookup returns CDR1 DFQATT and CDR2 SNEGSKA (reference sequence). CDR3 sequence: CCAAGLRDRYEQYV. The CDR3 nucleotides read TGCTGTGCGGCCGGACTCCGGGACCGTTACGAGCAGTACGTC.

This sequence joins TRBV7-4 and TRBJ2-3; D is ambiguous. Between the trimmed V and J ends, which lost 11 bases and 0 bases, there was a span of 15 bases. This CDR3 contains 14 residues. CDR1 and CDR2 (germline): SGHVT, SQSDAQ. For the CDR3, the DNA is TGTGCCCTAGTGGCGGCAGCTAGCACAGATACGCAGTATTTT. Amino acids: CALVAAASTDTQYF.

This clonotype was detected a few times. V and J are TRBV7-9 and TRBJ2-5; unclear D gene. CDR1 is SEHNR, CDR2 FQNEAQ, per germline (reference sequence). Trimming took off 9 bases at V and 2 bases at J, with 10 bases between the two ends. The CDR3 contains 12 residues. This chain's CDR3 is CASTGLQETQYF. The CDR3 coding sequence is TGTGCCAGTACCGGGCTACAAGAGACCCAGTACTTC.

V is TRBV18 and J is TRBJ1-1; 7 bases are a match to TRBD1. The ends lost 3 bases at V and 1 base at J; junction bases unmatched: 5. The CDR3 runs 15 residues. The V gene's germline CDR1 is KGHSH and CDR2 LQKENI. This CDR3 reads CASSPTTGTNTEAFF. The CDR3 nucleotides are TGTGCCAGCTCACCGACGACAGGGACGAACACTGAAGCTTTCTTT.

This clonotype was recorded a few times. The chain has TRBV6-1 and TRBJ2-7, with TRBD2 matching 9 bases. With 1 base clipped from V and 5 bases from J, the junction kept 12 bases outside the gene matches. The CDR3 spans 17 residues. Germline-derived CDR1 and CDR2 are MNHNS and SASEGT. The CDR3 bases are TGTGCCAGCAGTGAAGTGATAGCGGGGGCTAACGGGGACGAGCAGTACTTC. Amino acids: CASSEVIAGANGDEQYF.

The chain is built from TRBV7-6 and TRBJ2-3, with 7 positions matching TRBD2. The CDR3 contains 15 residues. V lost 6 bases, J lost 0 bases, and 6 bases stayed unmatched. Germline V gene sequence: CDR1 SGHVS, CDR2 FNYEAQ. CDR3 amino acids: CASSRTSASTDTQYF. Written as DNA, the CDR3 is TGTGCCAGCAGTCGTACTAGCGCAAGCACAGATACGCAGTATTTT.

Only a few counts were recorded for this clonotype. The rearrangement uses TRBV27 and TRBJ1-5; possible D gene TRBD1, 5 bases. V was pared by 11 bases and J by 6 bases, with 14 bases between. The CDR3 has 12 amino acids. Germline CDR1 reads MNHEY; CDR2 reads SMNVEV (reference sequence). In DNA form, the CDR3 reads TGTGCCTCTGGGGGAAGGATTCAGCCCCAGCATTTT. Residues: CASGGRIQPQHF.

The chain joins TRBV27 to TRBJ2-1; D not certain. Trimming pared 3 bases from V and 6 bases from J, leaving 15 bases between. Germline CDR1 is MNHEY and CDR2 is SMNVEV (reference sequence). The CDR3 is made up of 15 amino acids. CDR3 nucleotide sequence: TGTGCCAGCAGTTTCCCCTCTGAACCCCCCAATGAGCAGTTCTTC. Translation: CASSFPSEPPNEQFF.

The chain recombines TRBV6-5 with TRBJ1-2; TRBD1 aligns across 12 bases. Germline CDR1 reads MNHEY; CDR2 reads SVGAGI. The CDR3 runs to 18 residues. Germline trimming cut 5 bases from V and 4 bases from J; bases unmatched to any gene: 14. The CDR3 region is CASSRMDGTGGLIYGYTF. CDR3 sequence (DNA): TGTGCCAGCAGTAGGATGGATGGGACAGGGGGCCTGATCTATGGCTACACCTTC.